The rows below give T cell receptor beta chains drawn from one sample of a study of shared clonotypes between healthy human individuals. Libraries were prepared by immunoSEQ multiplex PCR; TCRdb keeps only in-frame clonotypes and omits some of them. Among roughly 640,000 clones listed, under 80% were seen once. The sequencing sample was made of memory CD4+ T cells sorted from blood. The receptors were gathered from a woman aged 25 to 39 in good health. CDR3s include the opening cysteine and the closing phenylalanine or tryptophan. Each record gives: V gene, D gene, clone size, J gene, CDR3 length, CDR3 DNA, CDR3 protein. The D gene is left open where the match is weak. Size tells how often a clone was seen (once, few, many) or the class of an expanded clone, and some rows leave it out.

TRBV27	-	-	TRBJ2-3	15	TGTGCCAGCAGTTTAAAGATGCAGGGTACAGATACGCAGTATTTT	CASSLKMQGTDTQYF
TRBV9	-	many	TRBJ1-3	13	TGTGCCAGCAGCGACAACTCTGGAAACACCATATATTTT	CASSDNSGNTIYF
TRBV4-2	-	-	TRBJ1-2	14	TGTGCCAGCAGCCAAGGGACAGATAACTATGGCTACACCTTC	CASSQGTDNYGYTF
TRBV11-1	-	-	TRBJ2-3	13	TGTGCCAGCAGCAAGGGCCGATGGGATACGCAGTATTTT	CASSKGRWDTQYF
TRBV6-1	TRBD1	-	TRBJ1-4	14	TGTGCCACTTTCCCTGGACAGGGGTATGAAAAACTGTTTTTT	CATFPGQGYEKLFF
TRBV7-2	TRBD1	-	TRBJ1-5	14	TGTGCCAGCAGCTGGGACAGCCGGAATCAGCCCCAGCATTTT	CASSWDSRNQPQHF
TRBV5-1	-	-	TRBJ2-3	14	TGCGCCAGCAGCTGGGACCTCCGGCTAGATACGCAGTATTTT	CASSWDLRLDTQYF
TRBV7-9	TRBD1	-	TRBJ2-3	16	TGTGCCAGCAGTTTAACAGGGGGTAGGAGCACAGATACGCAGTATTTT	CASSLTGGRSTDTQYF
TRBV15	-	-	TRBJ2-2	15	TGTGCCACCACTGACAGCTACTCGAACACCGGGGAGCTGTTTTTT	CATTDSYSNTGELFF
TRBV28	TRBD2	many	TRBJ2-1	13	TGTGCCAGCAGACTAGCGGGAGTAGACGAGCAGTTCTTC	CASRLAGVDEQFF
TRBV7-9	TRBD1	-	TRBJ2-1	14	TGTGCCAGCAGCCCGGGACAGGGGGCGGATGAGCAGTTCTTC	CASSPGQGADEQFF
TRBV10-3	-	-	TRBJ2-7	14	TGTGCCATCAGTGAGCCCCAGGGCTCCTACGAGCAGTACTTC	CAISEPQGSYEQYF
TRBV6-5	TRBD2	once	TRBJ2-1	15	TGTGCCAGCAGTGCCGGGACTAGTTTATACAATGAGCAGTTCTTC	CASSAGTSLYNEQFF
TRBV27	-	once	TRBJ2-1	13	TGTGCCAGCAGTCCTGGACTATACAATGAGCAGTTCTTC	CASSPGLYNEQFF
TRBV7-6	TRBD1	-	TRBJ1-3	15	TGTGCCAGCACCATGACAGGGGGCTCTGGAAACACCATATATTTT	CASTMTGGSGNTIYF
TRBV9	TRBD2	-	TRBJ2-3	20	TGTGCCAGCAGCGTAAGTGTGGGGACTAGCGGGAGATTTGGCACAGATACGCAGTATTTT	CASSVSVGTSGRFGTDTQYF
TRBV5-1	TRBD1	-	TRBJ2-5	15	TGCGCCAGCAGCCAACAGGGGGCCCCCCAAGAGACCCAGTACTTC	CASSQQGAPQETQYF
TRBV5-1	-	-	TRBJ2-5	14	TGCGCCAGCAGCCCGGGGACCGGGCTAGAGACCCAGTACTTC	CASSPGTGLETQYF
TRBV7-6	TRBD2	-	TRBJ2-3	16	TGTGCCAGCAGCCCCGAGACTAGCGGGAGCACAGATACGCAGTATTTT	CASSPETSGSTDTQYF
TRBV28	-	-	TRBJ1-5	17	TGTGCCAGCAGGAAACCAGAGAGCTTCTATAGCAATCAGCCCCAGCATTTT	CASRKPESFYSNQPQHF
TRBV5-1	-	-	TRBJ2-2	11	TGCGCCAGCGGATTCGCCGGGGAGCTGTTTTTT	CASGFAGELFF
TRBV28	-	-	TRBJ2-4	14	TGTGCCAGCAGTTTAGGAGGGACCAAAAACATTCAGTACTTC	CASSLGGTKNIQYF
TRBV9	TRBD2	-	TRBJ2-1	14	TGTGCCAGCCCGAGGGGAGCGGGAGGGCTAAGGGGGTTCTTC	CASPRGAGGLRGFF
TRBV11-2	-	once	TRBJ1-4	13	TGTGCCAGCACCGGGACCCTTGGTGAAAAACTGTTTTTT	CASTGTLGEKLFF
TRBV19	TRBD2	-	TRBJ2-1	16	TGTGCCAGTAACCCCCTTAGCGGGAGGGCCGTCGATGAGCAGTTCTTC	CASNPLSGRAVDEQFF
TRBV2	-	-	TRBJ2-7	18	TGTGCCAGCAGTGATCGGTTTTATTCGGGACGGGACACCTACGAGCAGTACTTC	CASSDRFYSGRDTYEQYF
TRBV2	-	few	TRBJ1-5	13	TGTGCCAGCAAGACAGATAGCAATCAGCCCCAGCATTTT	CASKTDSNQPQHF
TRBV18	TRBD2	-	TRBJ2-1	14	TGTGCCAGCTCACCAATCATAGCGGGGAATGAGCAGTTCTTC	CASSPIIAGNEQFF
TRBV19	-	-	TRBJ1-2	15	TGTGCCAGTAGTAACGGCCAACCCATGATGAGCGGCTACACCTTC	CASSNGQPMMSGYTF
TRBV20-1	-	-	TRBJ2-7	11	TGCAGTGCTGCCGCCTCGTTAGAGCAGTACTTC	CSAAASLEQYF
TRBV19	TRBD1	few	TRBJ2-5	13	TGTGCCGCTGGGGGGACAGGGCAAGAGACCCAGTACTTC	CAAGGTGQETQYF
TRBV2	TRBD2	-	TRBJ2-1	14	TGTGCCAGCCGACTAGCGGGAGCCTACAATGAGCAGTTCTTC	CASRLAGAYNEQFF
TRBV28	TRBD2	-	TRBJ2-7	14	TGTGCCAGCAGTTCGCCTAGCGGGGCGAACAAGCAGTACTTC	CASSSPSGANKQYF
TRBV19	-	-	TRBJ2-2	13	TGTGCCAGTAGTCTTAAGGATCCCGGGGAGCTGTTTTTT	CASSLKDPGELFF
TRBV7-2	TRBD1	-	TRBJ2-1	14	TGTGCCAGCGACATGGGACAGGGTTACAATGAGCAGTTCTTC	CASDMGQGYNEQFF
TRBV5-1	TRBD2	few	TRBJ2-3	16	TGCGCCAGCAGTCAACTAGCGGGAGGCGGGGCAGATACGCAGTATTTT	CASSQLAGGGADTQYF
TRBV7-8	TRBD2	many	TRBJ2-5	16	TGTGCCAGCCGACCGCGCGCTAGCGGCAAACAAGAGACCCAGTACTTC	CASRPRASGKQETQYF
TRBV4-1	TRBD2	few	TRBJ2-2	15	TGCGCCAGCAGCCCGGGACTAGTTTTTCCCGGGGAGCTGTTTTTT	CASSPGLVFPGELFF
TRBV19	TRBD1	-	TRBJ2-7	13	TGTGCCAGTAAGGGGACAGGGACCTACGAGCAGTACTTC	CASKGTGTYEQYF
TRBV5-6	-	once	TRBJ1-1	14	TGTGCCAGCAGCCACCGGGCCAGACCCCCTGAAGCTTTCTTT	CASSHRARPPEAFF
TRBV6-1	TRBD2	once	TRBJ2-7	15	TGTGCCAGCAGTGAAGCGTCGGCTAGCGGTTACGAGCAGTACTTC	CASSEASASGYEQYF
TRBV9	TRBD2	-	TRBJ2-1	16	TGTGCCAGCAGCGTAGGGGGAAGCGGGATCTACAATGAGCAGTTCTTC	CASSVGGSGIYNEQFF
TRBV25-1	-	few	TRBJ2-1	14	TGTGCCAGCAGGGACGGACGGAGGGACAATGAGCAGTTCTTC	CASRDGRRDNEQFF
TRBV11-2	-	-	TRBJ2-2	15	TGTGCCAGCCGCCCAAGGCGGGACGACACCGGGGAGCTGTTTTTT	CASRPRRDDTGELFF
TRBV6-6	-	-	TRBJ1-6	13	TGTGCCAGCACCCAGGATTCCGATTCACCCCTCCACTTT	CASTQDSDSPLHF
TRBV10-3	TRBD2	-	TRBJ2-5	13	TGTGCCATCAGAGGACTAGCGGAAGAGACCCAGTACTTC	CAIRGLAEETQYF
TRBV27	-	-	TRBJ2-1	13	TGTGCCAGCAGGCCCACCGGATACAATGAGCAGTTCTTC	CASRPTGYNEQFF
TRBV19	TRBD1	-	TRBJ2-2	15	TGTGCCAGTAGTACAACAGGGGGCATCACCGGGGAGCTGTTTTTT	CASSTTGGITGELFF
TRBV10-3	TRBD1	-	TRBJ2-1	15	TGTGCCATTGGGACAGGTATCGACTCCTACAATGAGCAGTTCTTC	CAIGTGIDSYNEQFF
TRBV28	-	-	TRBJ2-7	13	TGTGCCAGCAGTTTAATGGTGGATTACGAGCAGTACTTC	CASSLMVDYEQYF
TRBV5-1	TRBD1	-	TRBJ1-2	15	TGCGCCAGCAGCTCCCACAGGGGAGGGCTGGATGGCTACACCTTC	CASSSHRGGLDGYTF
TRBV6-1	TRBD1	-	TRBJ1-3	17	TGTGCCAGCAGTGTACGGACAGGGATCTCCTCTGGAAACACCATATATTTT	CASSVRTGISSGNTIYF
TRBV28	-	-	TRBJ2-4	15	TGTGCCAGCACCGTAAGCGGACTAGCCAAAAACATTCAGTACTTC	CASTVSGLAKNIQYF
TRBV19	TRBD1	-	TRBJ1-5	16	TGTGCCAGTACCCATTCGGGGGGGACAGTAAATCAGCCCCAGCATTTT	CASTHSGGTVNQPQHF
TRBV2	-	-	TRBJ1-5	16	TGTGCCAGCAGTGAAAGGGGAGTCGGGAGCAATCAGCCCCAGCATTTT	CASSERGVGSNQPQHF
TRBV18	-	once	TRBJ2-1	12	TGTGCCAGCTCACGAGCGGGCGGTGAGCAGTTCTTC	CASSRAGGEQFF
TRBV10-3	TRBD1	-	TRBJ1-2	15	TGTGCCATCACGGGTTCCGACAGGGGAAACTATGGCTACACCTTC	CAITGSDRGNYGYTF
TRBV1	-	-	TRBJ1-4	17	TGCACCAGCAGCCGTGCCGGGGTTTGGGCAACTAATGAAAAACTGTTTTTT	CTSSRAGVWATNEKLFF